The text below deals with one T cell receptor beta chain. The antigen it binds to is not known. Base-call qualities are not available, and no considerably larger clone is one nucleotide away. The cohort consisted of fewer than 700 healthy bone marrow donors. All cohort members were sampled while nominally healthy, although unrecorded immune exposures were likely present. The donor tested CMV seropositive, placing the donor among the 250 to 300 seropositive members of the cohort. A peripheral blood sample was collected from each donor, and TCR beta sequencing was performed on peripheral blood mononuclear cells. Genomic DNA was extracted from the blood cell samples with the Qiagen DNeasy Blood Extraction Kit. The sample originates from a study of cytomegalovirus exposure and HLA in healthy donors (dated by TCRdb to 2015 to 2018). Turning to the overall study: In an earlier analysis of some 550 of the donors, 276 Gb of sequence data and approximately 100 million unique TCR beta sequences from 150 million to 200 million T cells were reported. Approximately 310 gigabases of sequencing data and around 90 million unique TCR sequences made up an early release that covered several hundred HLA-typed donors. The genetic ancestry cluster associated with self-reported Caucasian donors included approximately 85% of the 398 genotyped donors. The study aimed to test whether cataloging public T cell receptors could reveal signatures of past pathogen exposure. Using immunosequencing, the study profiled T cell repertoires from about 650 subjects and related those repertoires to cytomegalovirus serostatus. A separate validation cohort of over 95 different subjects was used in addition to the 666-subject first cohort. To predict cytomegalovirus infection status, the study combined high-throughput TCR immunosequencing, statistical association of individual TCRs with disease status, and machine learning. In a later analysis, previously published TCR beta repertoires from several hundred donors were re-analyzed and high-resolution HLA genotyping was added so that TCR occurrence patterns could be studied. In the later analysis, no new phenotypic data were used to find candidate immune exposures; instead, reliance was placed on TCR beta sequences and their occurrence across donors. To decide whether each TCR beta V gene segment behaved as functional or pseudogenic, an earlier analysis of some 600 of the donors relied on high-throughput TCR beta sequencing. Donor age, sex, ethnicity and CMV serostatus were compiled together with the repertoire data. In a later genetic analysis, genome-wide SNP genotypes for 398 of the 666 donors were used, and that subset was treated as a discovery cohort. All discovery cohort repertoires had been generated on a single sequencing platform. HLA typing covered class I and class II loci at four-digit resolution. Typing coverage varied by locus: about 620-640 donors for A, B, C, DRB1 and DQB1; roughly 560 for DQA1; about 590 for DPA1; 400 to 480 for DPB1. About five DR-DQ haplotypes were treated as single units for association and clustering because of strong linkage in the cohort. On average, 235,054 unique TCR beta nucleotide sequences were sequenced per donor among several hundred genotyped donors of the cohort, with around 19% of those sequences being non-productive. General study outcomes and caveats: A few of the identified cytomegalovirus-associated TCR beta chains were confirmed in vitro to be specific for cytomegalovirus antigens. Across donors, most TCR sequences were observed very rarely, whereas some public TCRs were present in many individuals. Linkage disequilibrium might explain the correlated functional status among segregating V segments, but an unknown experimental factor could not be ruled out. A later analysis associated approximately 17,000 TCR beta sequences with specific HLA alleles at a false discovery rate of 0.05. According to a later genetic analysis, donors in an Asian-associated ancestry cluster had fewer N-insertions in productive TCRs than the approximately 610-donor mean. The 87-base-pair reads could not distinguish some IMGT-functional V segments, including TRBV6-2 and TRBV6-3, so those segments were excluded. A later analysis found that HLA-associated TCR beta chains were more clonally expanded and had lower generation probabilities than equally common non-associated chains. Cytomegalovirus status was reported to be diagnosed by the classifier with high specificity and sensitivity in both the original and validation cohorts. According to a later analysis, TCR association rates differed among HLA loci, with DRB1 alleles showing the most associated TCRs and HLA-C alleles showing the fewest. A further reported finding was that TCR beta sequences accurately predicted the HLA-A and HLA-B alleles for most subjects in the first cohort. A group of highly shared sequence variants was considered likely to be a technical artifact of the sequencing pipeline. An earlier analysis of approximately 600 of the donors showed that most TCR beta V segments appeared in productive rearrangements either about 87% or about 30% of the time, which broadly matched IMGT annotations. This cohort had only TCR beta chains sequenced, and the lack of alpha or paired-chain data limited which features could be detected. The authors suggested that the approach could potentially be extended to other disease states and immunological phenotypes. A later genetic analysis associated a missense DCLRE1C variant with V-gene and J-gene trimming of TCR beta chains, and an independent cohort replicated the association. According to a later analysis, parvovirus B19, influenza, CMV and Epstein-Barr virus appeared linked to several top co-occurrence clusters. Because counts were too low, seventeen rarely observed V segments, including chromosome 9 orphons, were left out of the earlier analysis of 587 of the donors. CMV serostatus was the only immune exposure information available for the cohort. Sequencing depth was assumed to be roughly uniform across donors in the presence/absence analyses, though that assumption may not hold. In the study, around 150 TCR beta chains were listed as associated with cytomegalovirus. Most CMV-associated TCR beta chains appeared to be HLA-restricted in a later analysis, and the HLA associations seemed to be driven largely by CMV exposure. When HLA alleles, especially DR and DQ, strongly co-occurred, attributing TCR associations to individual alleles was difficult. HLA typing was unavailable for some donors at each locus, so association tests used only the typed subset.

Including the terminal cysteine and phenylalanine, the CDR3 comprises 12 residues. Only CDR3 DNA remains: 36 bases, in frame from the first base. The junction shows trimming of 6 bases on V and 12 bases on J, and the gene matches do not reach 10 bases of it. Sequences MNHEY (CDR1) and SVGAGI (CDR2) are obtained from the germline V gene. The method behind the library was the immunoSEQ multiplex PCR assay. For the multiplex PCR, a mixture combining 60 forward primers for TCR Vbeta segments and 13 reverse primers for TCR Jbeta segments was used. Amplification of the CDR3 region of rearranged TCR beta genes was performed with a multiplex PCR assay on genomic DNA. On the Illumina HiSeq System, the amplified TCR beta libraries were sequenced as 87-base-pair reads. In the authors' own workflow: A later analysis counted around 72 million unique TCR beta chains across the approximately 700 repertoires, and roughly 9.9 million of these chains were shared by at least two donors. Raw reads were error-corrected and collapsed into unique sequences by a nearest-neighbor algorithm in which closely related sequences were merged to remove PCR and sequencing errors. To assign V, D and J gene segments, CDR3 sequences were aligned to IMGT reference sequences. For a sequence to be retained, a match of at least six nucleotides to both a V gene segment and a J gene segment was required. A rearrangement counted as productive if the CDR3 had no stop codons and remained in frame with V and J, and every other rearrangement counted as non-productive. CDR3 was defined according to IMGT convention as the region running from the second conserved V-encoded cysteine to the conserved J-encoded phenylalanine. The earlier analysis of 500 to 650 of the donors excluded any sequence lacking an unambiguous match to a single V gene segment. An earlier analysis of over 450 of the donors classified V segments as functional when productive rearrangements were above 56.7% and as segregating when the standard deviation between donors was above 5%. A statistical classification framework was built to diagnose cytomegalovirus status from the catalog of TCR beta chain sequences. A later analysis assigned V and J genes by comparing TCR nucleotide sequences with IMGT/GENE-DB human TR gene sequences. In a later analysis, CDR3 sequences and most-parsimonious VDJ recombination scenarios were assigned using the TCRdist pipeline. In a later analysis, every TCR beta chain was defined by the combination of its CDR3 amino acid sequence and its V-gene family, and reads without a unique V-gene family were dropped. A later analysis removed 550 to 650 highly shared, low-generation-probability nucleotide sequences to deal with suspected cross-contamination and a sequencing artifact. For each public chain, a later analysis derived a clonal expansion index from normalized ranks of inferred template counts within each repertoire. In a later analysis, generation probabilities were computed using a VDJ recombination model fitted to out-of-frame rearrangements, and the results were checked against IGoR. In a later analysis, hypergeometric tests were used to score TCR-TCR, TCR-HLA and TCR-CMV co-occurrence, with a repertoire-size bias correction applied to TCR pairs. A later analysis estimated false discovery rates by permuting HLA or CMV assignments 20 times. In a later analysis, co-occurring TCRs were grouped with DBSCAN, and TCRdist sequence similarity was added when clustering was performed within HLA-allele-positive subsets. Co-occurrence clustering excluded repertoires with fewer than 30,000 or more than 120,000 public chains, plus five with anomalous nucleotide sharing. As stored in TCRdb, this immuneACCESS dataset retains in-frame rearrangements with V and J assigned. A fraction of the clones does not appear; measured against another copy, unresolved V genes explain less than half of the discrepancy, and the remainder lacks a known reason. V and J calls and clone size follow that table, whereas D and trimming were derived from the DNA. Recorded for this sample are about 300,000 clones; more than 80% of them occurred a single time. Jointly, the top ten make up approximately 4.3% of the sample.

Specimen: PBMCs. The chain is encoded by TRBV6-5 joined to TRBJ2-7; TRBD2 matches 8 bases in the middle. The receptor's source is a man aged 35-49 years in good health and CMV-seropositive. CDR3 loop: CASSRTSGGLYF. The DNA is TGTGCCAGCAGCCGAACTAGCGGCGGTCTGTACTTC.